This T cell receptor beta chain was sequenced in a study of blood T cell repertoires in COVID-19. The overall study: Sites across the United States, Italy and Spain contributed samples from acute and convalescent COVID-19. From T cells, B-cell-depleted T cells, or PBMCs came the material, which was cDNA or gDNA.

Study processing details: Estimated nucleated cell counts came from reference gene primer amplification. Libraries were prepared by immunoSEQ multiplex PCR; TCRdb keeps only in-frame clonotypes and omits some of them. From that table come the V and J calls and clone size; the DNA was used to work out D and trimming. Of more than 55,000 clones listed, about 91% were seen once; the top ten hold over 6%. Germline CDR1 MDHEN, CDR2 SYDVKM. V was trimmed by 1 base and J by 7 bases, leaving 11 bases between them. This CDR3 comprises 14 residues. The sample taken for sequencing was peripheral blood. The genes are TRBV28 and TRBJ1-3, with D tentatively TRBD1 (5 bases). The receptor comes from a woman aged 70-85 years with acute or convalescent COVID-19. The CDR3 bases are TGTGCCAGCAGTTTATCGGGGGTAGGGAACACCATATATTTT. This codes for CASSLSGVGNTIYF.